What follows describes a single T cell receptor beta chain. These data originate in a study of cytomegalovirus exposure and HLA in healthy donors. PCR employed 60 Vbeta and 13 Jbeta primers. Repertoires were generated with immunoSEQ multiplex PCR, while TCRdb's copy carries only in-frame clones and drops some. The data contain about 140,000 clones, around two thirds of them singletons. Trimming cost V 0 bases and J 7 bases, with 14 bases left between them. The CDR3 covers 15 residues. CDR1 and CDR2 (germline): SGHRS, YFSETQ. The receptor was isolated from a male donor in good health and CMV-seronegative. The source material was PBMCs. The chain employs TRBV5-1 and TRBJ1-5; D unclear. The CDR3 DNA is TGCGCCAGCAGCTTGGCCGGGTCAGCTTTCCAGCCCCAGCATTTT. This gives the protein CASSLAGSAFQPQHF.